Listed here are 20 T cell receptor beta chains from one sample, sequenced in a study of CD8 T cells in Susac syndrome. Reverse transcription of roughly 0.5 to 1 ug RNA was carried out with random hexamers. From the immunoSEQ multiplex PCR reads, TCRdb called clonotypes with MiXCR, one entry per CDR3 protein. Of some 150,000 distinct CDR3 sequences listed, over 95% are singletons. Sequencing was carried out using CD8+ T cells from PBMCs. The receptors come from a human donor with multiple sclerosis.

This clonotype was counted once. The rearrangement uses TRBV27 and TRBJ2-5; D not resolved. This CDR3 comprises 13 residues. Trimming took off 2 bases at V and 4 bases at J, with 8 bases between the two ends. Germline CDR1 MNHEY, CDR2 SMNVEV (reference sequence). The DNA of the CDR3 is TGTGCCAGCAGTTTAGAAATAGGAGAGACCCAGTACTTC. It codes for CASSLEIGETQYF.

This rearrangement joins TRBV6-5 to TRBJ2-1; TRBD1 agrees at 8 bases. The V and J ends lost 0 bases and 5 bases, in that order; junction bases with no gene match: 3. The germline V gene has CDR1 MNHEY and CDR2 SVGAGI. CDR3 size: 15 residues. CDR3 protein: CASSYSLTGDNEQFF. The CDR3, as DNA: TGTGCCAGCAGTTACTCCTTGACAGGGGACAATGAGCAGTTCTTC.

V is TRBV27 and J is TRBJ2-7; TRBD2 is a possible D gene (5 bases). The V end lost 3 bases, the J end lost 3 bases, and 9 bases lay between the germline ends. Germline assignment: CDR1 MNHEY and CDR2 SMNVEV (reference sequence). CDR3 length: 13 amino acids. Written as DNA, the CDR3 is TGTGCCAGCAGTTTTAGCGAGGGCTACGAGCAGTACTTC. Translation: CASSFSEGYEQYF.

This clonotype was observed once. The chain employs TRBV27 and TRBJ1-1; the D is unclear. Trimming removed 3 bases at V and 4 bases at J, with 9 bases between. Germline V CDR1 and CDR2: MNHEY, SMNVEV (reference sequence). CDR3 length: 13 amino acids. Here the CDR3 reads CASSLMRGTEAFF. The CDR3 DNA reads TGTGCCAGCAGTTTGATGCGGGGCACTGAAGCTTTCTTT.

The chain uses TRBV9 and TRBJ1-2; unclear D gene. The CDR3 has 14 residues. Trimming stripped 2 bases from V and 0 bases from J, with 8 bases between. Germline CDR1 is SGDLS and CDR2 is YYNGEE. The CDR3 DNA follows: TGTGCCAGCAGCGTTGGTTTCTCTAACTATGGCTACACCTTC. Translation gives CASSVGFSNYGYTF.

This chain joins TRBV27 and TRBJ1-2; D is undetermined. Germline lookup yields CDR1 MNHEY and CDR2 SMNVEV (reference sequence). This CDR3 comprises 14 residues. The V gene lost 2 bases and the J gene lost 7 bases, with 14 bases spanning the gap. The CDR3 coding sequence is TGTGCCAGCAGTTTAGGAAGAGGATACTCTGGCTACACCTTC. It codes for CASSLGRGYSGYTF.

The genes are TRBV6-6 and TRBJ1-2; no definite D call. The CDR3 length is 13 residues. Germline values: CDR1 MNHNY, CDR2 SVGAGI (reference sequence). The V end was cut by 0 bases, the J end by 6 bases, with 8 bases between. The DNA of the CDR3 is TGTGCCAGCAGTTACTCGGCAGGCGATGGCTACACCTTC. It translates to CASSYSAGDGYTF.

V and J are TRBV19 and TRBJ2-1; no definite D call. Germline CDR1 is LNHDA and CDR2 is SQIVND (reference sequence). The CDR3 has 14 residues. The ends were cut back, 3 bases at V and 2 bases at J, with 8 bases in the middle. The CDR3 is CASSIGFPYNEQFF. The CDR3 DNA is TGTGCCAGTAGTATTGGCTTTCCCTACAATGAGCAGTTCTTC.

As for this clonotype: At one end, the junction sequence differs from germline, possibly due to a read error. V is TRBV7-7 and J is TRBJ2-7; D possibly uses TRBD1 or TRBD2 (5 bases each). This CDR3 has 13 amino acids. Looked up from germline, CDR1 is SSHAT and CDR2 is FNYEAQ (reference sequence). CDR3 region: CASSLGPVGEQYF. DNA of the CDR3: TGTGCTAGCAGCTTGGGACCCGTCGGCGAGCAGTACTTC.

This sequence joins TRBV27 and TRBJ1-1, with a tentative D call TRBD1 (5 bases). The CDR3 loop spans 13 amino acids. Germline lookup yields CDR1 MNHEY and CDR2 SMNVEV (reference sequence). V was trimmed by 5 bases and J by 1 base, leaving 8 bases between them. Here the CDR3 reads CASSQGKNTEAFF. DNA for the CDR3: TGTGCCAGCAGTCAGGGTAAGAACACTGAAGCTTTCTTT.

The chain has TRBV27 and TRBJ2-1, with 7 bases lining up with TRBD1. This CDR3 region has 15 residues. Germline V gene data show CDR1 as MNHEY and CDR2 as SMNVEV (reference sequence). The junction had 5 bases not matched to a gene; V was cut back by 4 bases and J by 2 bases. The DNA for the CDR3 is TGTGCCAGCAGTTCGACAGGGCTGACCTACAATGAGCAGTTCTTC. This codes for CASSSTGLTYNEQFF.

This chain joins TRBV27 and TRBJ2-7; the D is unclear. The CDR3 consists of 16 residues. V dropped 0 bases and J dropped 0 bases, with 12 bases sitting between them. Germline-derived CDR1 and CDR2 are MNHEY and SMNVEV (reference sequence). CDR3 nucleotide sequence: TGTGCCAGCAGTTTATCGGTTGCGGAGAGCTCCTACGAGCAGTACTTC. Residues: CASSLSVAESSYEQYF.

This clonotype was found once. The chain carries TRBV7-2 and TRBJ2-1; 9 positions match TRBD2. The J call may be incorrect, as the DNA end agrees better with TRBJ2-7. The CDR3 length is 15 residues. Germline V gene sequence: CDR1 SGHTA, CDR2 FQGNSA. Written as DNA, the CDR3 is TGTGCCAGCAGCTTACTCGCGGGGGGGCCGCACGAGCAGTACTTC. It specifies CASSLLAGGPHEQYF.

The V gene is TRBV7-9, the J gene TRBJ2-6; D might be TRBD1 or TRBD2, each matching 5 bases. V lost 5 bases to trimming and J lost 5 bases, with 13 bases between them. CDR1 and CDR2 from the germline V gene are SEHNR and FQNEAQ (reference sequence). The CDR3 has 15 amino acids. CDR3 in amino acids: CASSNGTSRANVLTF. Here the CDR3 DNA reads TGTGCCAGCAGCAATGGGACCTCCAGGGCCAACGTCCTGACTTTC.

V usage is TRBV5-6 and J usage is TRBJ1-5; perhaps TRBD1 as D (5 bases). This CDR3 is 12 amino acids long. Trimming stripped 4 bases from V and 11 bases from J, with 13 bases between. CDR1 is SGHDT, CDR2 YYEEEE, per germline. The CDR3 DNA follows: TGTGCCAGCAGCCAAGACCGGGGGGCCCAGCATTTT. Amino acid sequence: CASSQDRGAQHF. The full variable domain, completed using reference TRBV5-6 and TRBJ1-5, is DAGVTQSPTHLIKTRGQQVTLRCSPKSGHDTVSWYQQALGQGPQFIFQYYEEEERQRGNFPDRFSGHQFPNYSSELNVNALLLGDSALYLCASSQDRGAQHFGDGTRLSIL.

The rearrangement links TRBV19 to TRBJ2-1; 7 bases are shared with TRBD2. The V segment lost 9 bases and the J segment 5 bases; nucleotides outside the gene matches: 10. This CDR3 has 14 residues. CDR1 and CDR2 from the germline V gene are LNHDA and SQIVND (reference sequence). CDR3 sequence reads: CASQRGGGDNEQFF. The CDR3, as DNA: TGTGCCAGCCAGCGTGGGGGAGGGGACAATGAGCAGTTCTTC.

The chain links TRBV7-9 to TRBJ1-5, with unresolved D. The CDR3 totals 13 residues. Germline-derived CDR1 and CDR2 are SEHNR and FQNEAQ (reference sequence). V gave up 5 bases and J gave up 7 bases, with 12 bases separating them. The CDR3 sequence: CASSASNGQPQHF. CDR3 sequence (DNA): TGTGCCAGCAGCGCTTCGAACGGGCAGCCCCAGCATTTT.

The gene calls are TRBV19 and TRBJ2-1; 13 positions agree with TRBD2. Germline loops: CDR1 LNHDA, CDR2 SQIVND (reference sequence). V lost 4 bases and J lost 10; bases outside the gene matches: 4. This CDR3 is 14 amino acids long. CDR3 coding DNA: TGTGCCAGTAGTACGACTAGCGGGGGGCCGGAGCAGTTCTTC. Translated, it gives CASSTTSGGPEQFF.

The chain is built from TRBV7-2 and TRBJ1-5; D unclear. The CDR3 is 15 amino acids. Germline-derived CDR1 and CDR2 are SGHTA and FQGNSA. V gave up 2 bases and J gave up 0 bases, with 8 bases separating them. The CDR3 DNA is TGTGCCAGCAGCTTAACGTGGGGTAGCAATCAGCCCCAGCATTTT. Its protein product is CASSLTWGSNQPQHF.

The CDR3 DNA is TGCAGCGTCGGACTAGCGGGGACCAGCTCCTACAATGAGCAGTTCTTC. Encoded protein: CSVGLAGTSSYNEQFF. This chain uses TRBV29-1 with TRBJ2-1, with 12 positions matching TRBD2. The CDR3 has 16 amino acids. Per the germline V gene, CDR1 is SQVTM and CDR2 is ANQGSEA. V dropped 6 bases and J dropped 0; count of bases not matched to a gene: 6.